This passage covers 13 T cell receptor beta chains from one sample sequenced in a study of shared clonotypes between healthy human individuals (dated by TCRdb to the early 2020s). Libraries were made using the immunoSEQ multiplex PCR assay. TCRdb took over this immuneACCESS table, retaining in-frame rearrangements with V and J assigned. Such tables are incomplete; in checked studies, under half of the missing clones stem from an unresolved V gene, and the remainder is unexplained. This sample holds approximately 2,000,000 clones; less than 95% were observed only once. The ten largest clones represent 0.3% to 0.4% of the sample. Sequencing was carried out using naive CD4+ T cells from PBMCs. According to the study, the label for this sample's cell subset or site signals: CD45RA+ positively selected. All receptors derive from a man younger than 35 in good health. Some clones in this sample may be carry-over from other donors' samples.

This rearrangement joins TRBV18 to TRBJ1-1; TRBD1 is a possible D gene (5 bases). The CDR3 covers 15 residues. CDR1 and CDR2 from the germline V gene are KGHSH and LQKENI. Trimming took 0 bases from V and 6 from J, leaving 14 bases between them. CDR3 residues: CASSPPGPGSAEAFF. The CDR3 nucleotides read TGTGCCAGCTCACCACCGGGACCGGGCAGCGCTGAAGCTTTCTTT.

This sequence joins TRBV7-2 and TRBJ2-3; TRBD2 matches at 9 bases. Germline V gene lookup returns CDR1 SGHTA and CDR2 FQGNSA. J gave up 10 bases and V 1 base, and 9 bases lay outside the gene matches. The CDR3 sequence is 15 residues long. CDR3 in DNA: TGTGCCAGCAGCTTAGGGTTTGGCGCGGGAGGGGCGCAGTATTTT. Its protein product is CASSLGFGAGGAQYF.

This chain joins TRBV6-1 and TRBJ1-1, with D perhaps matching TRBD1 (5 bases). This CDR3 spans 16 amino acids. Between the trimmed V and J ends, which lost 3 bases and 3 bases, there was a span of 17 bases. The germline V gene has CDR1 MNHNS and CDR2 SASEGT. The CDR3 DNA is TGTGCCAGCAGTGACTACTCGATCAAAGGGGACACTGAAGCTTTCTTT. Amino acid sequence: CASSDYSIKGDTEAFF.

The gene calls are TRBV30 and TRBJ2-5; a weak D match, TRBD2 (6 bases). Germline lookup yields CDR1 GTSNPN and CDR2 SVGIG (reference sequence). Trimming took 5 bases from V and 5 from J, leaving 21 bases between them. CDR3 length: 15 residues. CDR3 sequence: CAWGLEVGLAETQYF. In nucleotides, the CDR3 is TGTGCCTGGGGCCTAGAGGTGGGGCTAGCGGAGACCCAGTACTTC.

The chain recombines TRBV28 with TRBJ2-7, with 8 bases identical to TRBD1. The CDR3 spans 17 residues. V shed 5 bases, J shed 6 bases, and the junction held 18 bases outside the gene matches. The V gene's germline CDR1 is MDHEN and CDR2 SYDVKM. In DNA form, the CDR3 reads TGTGCCAGCAGTACGGGACAGGCGAAACCCTCCCTAAGCGAGCAGTACTTC. It yields the protein CASSTGQAKPSLSEQYF.

This chain joins TRBV7-9 and TRBJ2-1; TRBD2 matches 9 bases. The CDR3 loop spans 15 amino acids. The J segment lost 9 bases and the V segment lost 0 bases, leaving 6 bases of the junction unmatched. CDR1 and CDR2 from the germline V gene are SEHNR and FQNEAQ (reference sequence). The CDR3 DNA reads as TGTGCCAGCAGCTTAGCAGCGGGAGGCGGGGCTGAGCAGTTCTTC. This encodes CASSLAAGGGAEQFF.

The J gene is TRBJ1-3, the V gene TRBV7-2; the D gene is possibly TRBD1 (6 bases). V was clipped by 5 bases and J by 0 bases, with 11 bases between them. This CDR3 spans 15 amino acids. The germline gives CDR1 SGHTA, CDR2 FQGNSA. The CDR3 loop is CASSETGISGNTIYF. CDR3 bases: TGTGCCAGCAGCGAAACAGGGATCTCTGGAAACACCATATATTTT.

The table lists this clone with a count of one. The CDR3 region has the DNA TGTGCCAGCAGCTTTGACCGGGGCAATGAGCAGTTCTTC. Encoded protein: CASSFDRGNEQFF. The chain links TRBV7-7 to TRBJ2-1; the D gene is possibly TRBD2 (5 bases). Germline CDR1 and CDR2: SSHAT and FNYEAQ (reference sequence). Trimming shortened V by 3 bases and J by 6 bases, and 9 bases separated the two germline ends. This CDR3 contains 13 residues. The complete variable domain, with remaining parts taken from reference TRBV7-7 and TRBJ2-1, reads GAGVSQSPRYKVTKRGQDVTLRCDPISSHATLYWYQQALGQGPEFLTYFNYEAQPDKSGLPSDRFSAERPEGSISTLTIQRTEQRDSAMYRCASSFDRGNEQFFGPGTRLTVL.

The V call is TRBV7-3, the J call TRBJ2-2; the match to TRBD1 covers 9 bases. This CDR3 has 16 residues. V shed 5 bases, J shed 2 bases, and the junction held 6 bases outside the gene matches. CDR1 SGHTA and CDR2 FQGTGA come from the germline V gene. This CDR3 reads CASSPRTGANTGELFF. CDR3 coding DNA: TGTGCCAGCAGCCCACGGACAGGGGCAAACACCGGGGAGCTGTTTTTT.

This sequence joins TRBV9 and TRBJ2-1, with 9 bases that match TRBD2. The J segment lost 0 bases and the V segment lost 4 bases, leaving 8 bases of the junction unmatched. The CDR3 consists of 17 residues. From germline, CDR1 is SGDLS and CDR2 YYNGEE. In DNA form, the CDR3 reads TGTGCCAGCAGCAAACCTAGCGGGGCGAGCTCCTACAATGAGCAGTTCTTC. It codes for CASSKPSGASSYNEQFF. The whole variable domain, remainder taken from reference TRBV9 and TRBJ2-1, is DSGVTQTPKHLITATGQRVTLRCSPRSGDLSVYWYQQSLDQGLQFLIQYYNGEERAKGNILERFSAQQFPDLHSELNLSSLELGDSALYFCASSKPSGASSYNEQFFGPGTRLTVL.

Turning to this clone: Other DNA sequences in this specimen translate into the identical CDR3. DNA of the CDR3: TGCGCCAGCAGCGAAACAGGGTCCGGGGCCAACGTCCTGACTTTC. Its translation: CASSETGSGANVLTF. The rearrangement links TRBV5-1 to TRBJ2-6, with D perhaps TRBD1 (6 bases). The germline V gene encodes CDR1 SGHRS and CDR2 YFSETQ. This CDR3 contains 15 residues. V lost 4 bases, J lost 4 bases, and 12 bases lay in between. Using reference TRBV5-1 and TRBJ2-6 for the parts outside the CDR3, the full variable domain is KAGVTQTPRYLIKTRGQQVTLSCSPISGHRSVSWYQQTPGQGLQFLFEYFSETQRNKGNFPGRFSGRQFSNSRSEMNVSTLELGDSALYLCASSETGSGANVLTFGAGSRLTVL.

The J gene is TRBJ1-1, the V gene TRBV6-6; 7 positions match TRBD1. Trimming cost V 0 bases and J 1 base; bases outside gene matches: 5. The CDR3 runs to 16 residues. Germline CDR1 reads MNHNY; CDR2 reads SVGAGI (reference sequence). CDR3 sequence (DNA): TGTGCCAGCAGTTACTCGATGCGACAGGGGAACACTGAAGCTTTCTTT. Amino acid sequence: CASSYSMRQGNTEAFF.

The CDR3 here is CASRGLAVYNEQFF. The CDR3, as DNA: TGCGCCAGCCGCGGACTAGCGGTGTACAATGAGCAGTTCTTC. The V call is TRBV5-1, the J call TRBJ2-1, with 10 bases identical to TRBD2. The CDR3 is 14 residues long. The trim removed 7 bases at V and 4 bases at J, leaving 5 bases unmatched. The germline CDR1 and CDR2 sequences are SGHRS and YFSETQ. Complete variable domain (other parts from reference TRBV5-1 and TRBJ2-1): KAGVTQTPRYLIKTRGQQVTLSCSPISGHRSVSWYQQTPGQGLQFLFEYFSETQRNKGNFPGRFSGRQFSNSRSEMNVSTLELGDSALYLCASRGLAVYNEQFFGPGTRLTVL.